The clone carrying this TCR beta chain came up many times. What it binds is unknown. The sample comes from a study of breast tumors, draining lymph nodes, adjacent tissues. General observations from the study: Compared with basal-like, luminal-like tumors shared significantly more repertoire with nontumor tissue. Tumor repertoires ranked between lymph nodes and nontumor tissue in diversity, with V and J gene preferences. Tumor T cell lymph node origin was a supported hypothesis, not proven.

Trimming cost V 4 bases and J 3 bases, with 16 bases left between them. Germline values: CDR1 SGHRS, CDR2 YFSETQ. The CDR3 has 16 amino acids. TCRdb passed the multiplex PCR reads through MiXCR, listing each CDR3 protein once. The profile covers under 110,000 distinct CDR3 sequences, with about 29% appearing a single time and 5.5% to 7% taken by the ten largest. Breast cancer patients provided tissue from their axillary draining lymph nodes. The rearrangement uses TRBV5-1 and TRBJ2-2; possibly TRBD2 for D (5 bases). Sequencing input: axillary lymph node tissue. This TCR was sampled from a female donor with breast cancer. Some clones in this sample may be carry-over from other donors' samples. The CDR3 sequence: CASSTRRTAYTGELFF. The CDR3 DNA is TGCGCCAGCAGCACTCGCCGGACTGCATACACCGGGGAGCTGTTTTTT.